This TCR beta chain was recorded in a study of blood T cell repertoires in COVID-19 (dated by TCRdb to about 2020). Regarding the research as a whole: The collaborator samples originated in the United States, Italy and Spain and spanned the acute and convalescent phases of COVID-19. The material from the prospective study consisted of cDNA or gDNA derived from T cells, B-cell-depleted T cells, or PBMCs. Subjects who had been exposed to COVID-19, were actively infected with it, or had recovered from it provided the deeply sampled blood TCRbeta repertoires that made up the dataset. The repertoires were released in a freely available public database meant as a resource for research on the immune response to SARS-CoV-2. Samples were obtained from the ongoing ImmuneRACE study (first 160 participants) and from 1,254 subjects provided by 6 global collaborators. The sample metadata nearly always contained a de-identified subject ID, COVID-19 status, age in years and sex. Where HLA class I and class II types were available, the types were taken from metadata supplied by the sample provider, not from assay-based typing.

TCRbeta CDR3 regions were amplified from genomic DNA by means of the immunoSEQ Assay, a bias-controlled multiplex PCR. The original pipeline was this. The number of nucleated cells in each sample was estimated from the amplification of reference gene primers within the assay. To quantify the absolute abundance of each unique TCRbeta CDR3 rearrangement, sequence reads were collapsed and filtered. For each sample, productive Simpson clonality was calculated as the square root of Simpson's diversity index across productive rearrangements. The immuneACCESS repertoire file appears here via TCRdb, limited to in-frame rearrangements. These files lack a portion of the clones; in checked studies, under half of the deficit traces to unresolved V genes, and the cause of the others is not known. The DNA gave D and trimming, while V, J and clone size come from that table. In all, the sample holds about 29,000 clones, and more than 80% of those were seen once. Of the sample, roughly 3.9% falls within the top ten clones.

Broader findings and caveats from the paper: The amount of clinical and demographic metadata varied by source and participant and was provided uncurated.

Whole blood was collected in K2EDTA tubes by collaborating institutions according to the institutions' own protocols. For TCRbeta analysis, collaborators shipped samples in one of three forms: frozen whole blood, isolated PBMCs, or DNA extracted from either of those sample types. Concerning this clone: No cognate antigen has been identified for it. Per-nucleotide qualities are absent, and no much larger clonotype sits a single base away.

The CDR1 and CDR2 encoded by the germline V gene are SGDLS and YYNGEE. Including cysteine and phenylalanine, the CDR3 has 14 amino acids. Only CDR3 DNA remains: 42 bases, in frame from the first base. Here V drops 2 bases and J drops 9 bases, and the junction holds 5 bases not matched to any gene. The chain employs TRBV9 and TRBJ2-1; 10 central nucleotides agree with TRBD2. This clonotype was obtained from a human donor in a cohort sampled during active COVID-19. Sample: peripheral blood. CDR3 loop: CASSVSGGSGEQFF. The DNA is TGTGCCAGCAGCGTTAGCGGGGGGAGCGGTGAGCAGTTCTTC.